This T cell receptor (beta chain) originates from a study of brain metastases from non-small cell lung cancer. Study-wide findings and caveats: TCR repertoires overlapped largely between brain metastases and matched primaries. In over 55% of brain metastases, T-cell clones were expanded compared with matched primary tumors. Brain metastases had lower T-cell infiltration than primary tumors.

Details on this clone: The antigen remains undetermined.

Produced via immunoSEQ multiplex PCR; TCRdb's table is partial and in-frame only. The sample has around 2,600 clones; more than 80% are singletons. This CDR3 has 16 residues. The germline CDR1 and CDR2 sequences are KGHSH and LQKENI. V was cut by 3 bases and J by 6 bases, with 18 bases left in between. The sample comprised tissue from a brain metastasis. This chain connects TRBV18 to TRBJ2-1; TRBD1 might be the D (6 bases). The receptor comes from a donor at least 40 years old with non-small cell lung cancer. CDR3: CASSPESGHSVNEQFF. CDR3 nucleotides: TGTGCCAGCTCACCGGAATCGGGACATTCCGTCAATGAGCAGTTCTTC. Together with reference TRBV18 and TRBJ2-1, the CDR3 gives the full variable domain: NAGVMQNPRHLVRRRGQEARLRCSPMKGHSHVYWYRQLPEEGLKFMVYLQKENIIDESGMPKERFSAEFPKEGPSILRIQQVVRGDSAAYFCASSPESGHSVNEQFFGPGTRLTVL.